Sequencing of this T cell receptor beta chain was carried out in a study of blood T cells in healthy people across ages. This clonotype has only a few counts. The V segment lost 2 bases and the J segment 3 bases; nucleotides outside the gene matches: 5. The CDR3 contains 15 residues. In germline, CDR1 is SEHNR, CDR2 FQNEAQ (reference sequence). Together with a sample-barcoded 5' primer, a J-beta primer mix was included in a second PCR lasting roughly 6 to 12 cycles. One entry per CDR3 protein results from TCRdb running MiXCR on the 5' RACE reads. Of some 1.6 million distinct CDR3 sequences in the sample, 30% to 35% were seen once. Per-sample PBMC isolation yielded at least 6 million cells.

This sequence joins TRBV7-9 and TRBJ2-5, with TRBD2 matching over 8 bases. The sequencing sample was made of blood. The receptor's source is a woman in her 30s in good health. The CDR3 DNA is TGTGCCAGCAGCTTAACGCTAGCGGGTGAAGAGACCCAGTACTTC. Translating gives CASSLTLAGEETQYF.